This TCR beta chain was sequenced during a study of blood T cells in healthy people across ages. General observations from the study: The CMV status of each donor remained undetermined, and this could have confounded shifts in expanded clonotypes.

The V end lost 2 bases, the J end lost 0 bases, and 8 bases lay between the germline ends. This CDR3 spans 14 amino acids. CDR1 and CDR2 from the germline V gene are DFQATT and SNEGSKA (reference sequence). A second PCR, run for about 7 to 11 cycles, used a sample-barcoded 5' primer plus a J-beta primer mix. TCRdb analysed the 5' RACE reads with MiXCR anew, one entry per CDR3 protein. The sample includes 550,000 to 750,000 distinct CDR3 sequences, around 21% of them seen just once. This clonotype was recorded only once. Its cognate antigen is unknown. The clonotype was recovered from a man between 65 and 85 years old in good health. The sample taken for sequencing was blood. The chain recombines TRBV20-1 with TRBJ2-1, with D perhaps TRBD1 or TRBD2 (5 bases each). The CDR3 reads CSARRDLSYNEQFF. DNA of the CDR3: TGCAGTGCTAGAAGGGACCTCTCCTACAATGAGCAGTTCTTC.